The rows below give T cell receptor beta chains drawn from one sample of a study of cytomegalovirus exposure and HLA in healthy donors. Sequenced by immunoSEQ multiplex PCR; TCRdb stores in-frame clones only, minus some. This table has 110,000 or so clones, around 77% appearing once. Sequenced material: PBMCs. The source of these receptors is a woman in her thirties in good health and CMV-seropositive. The CDR3 runs from the conserved cysteine through the conserved F or W. The D gene is left open where the match is weak. Some rows have no size entry. The others give once, few or many, or a class for an expanded clone.

d_gene	v_gene	j_gene	abundance	CDR3aa	CDR3nt
NA	TRBV11-1	TRBJ1-1	NA	CASSHVGVGNTEAFF	TGTGCCAGCAGCCATGTCGGGGTTGGGAACACTGAAGCTTTCTTT
TRBD2	TRBV28	TRBJ2-7	NA	CASKGGGRTSYEQYF	TGTGCCAGCAAGGGAGGCGGGAGGACTTCCTACGAGCAGTACTTC
NA	TRBV5-1	TRBJ1-2	NA	CASSPRTEDYGYTF	TGCGCCAGCAGCCCGCGGACAGAAGACTATGGCTACACCTTC
TRBD1	TRBV6-1	TRBJ2-7	NA	CASSRDRVTYEQYF	TGTGCCAGCAGCCGGGACAGGGTAACCTACGAGCAGTACTTC
TRBD2	TRBV9	TRBJ2-7	few	CASSSWTSGRREEQYF	TGTGCCAGCAGTTCCTGGACTAGCGGGAGAAGAGAGGAGCAGTACTTC
TRBD2	TRBV11-3	TRBJ2-7	NA	CASSLVSGPIYEQYF	TGTGCCAGCAGCTTAGTTAGCGGGCCTATCTACGAGCAGTACTTC
TRBD2	TRBV2	TRBJ2-1	NA	CASSGPGGGNEQFF	TGTGCCAGCAGTGGCCCGGGGGGAGGCAATGAGCAGTTCTTC
TRBD2	TRBV5-1	TRBJ2-7	NA	CASTPSGRPYEQYF	TGCGCCAGTACTCCCAGCGGGAGGCCCTACGAGCAGTACTTC
TRBD1	TRBV19	TRBJ1-5	NA	CASSQGQLNSNQPQHF	TGTGCCAGTAGTCAGGGACAGCTCAATAGCAATCAGCCCCAGCATTTT
TRBD2	TRBV15	TRBJ2-5	NA	CATSREPGLAVQETQYF	TGTGCCACCAGCAGAGAACCGGGACTAGCGGTACAAGAGACCCAGTACTTC
NA	TRBV7-2	TRBJ2-1	NA	CASSLSGNDNEQFF	TGTGCCAGCAGCTTGTCGGGTAATGACAATGAGCAGTTCTTC
TRBD1	TRBV5-1	TRBJ2-2	few	CASTRDRAIGELFF	TGCGCCAGCACTCGGGACAGGGCAATCGGGGAGCTGTTTTTT
TRBD1	TRBV6-1	TRBJ1-1	NA	CASSEVPAGRGPGAEAFF	TGTGCCAGCAGTGAAGTTCCCGCGGGCAGGGGGCCTGGGGCTGAAGCTTTCTTT
NA	TRBV28	TRBJ1-5	NA	CASSFSSPDARNQPQHF	TGTGCCAGCAGTTTCTCCTCTCCAGATGCTAGGAATCAGCCCCAGCATTTT
TRBD1	TRBV4-1	TRBJ2-2	NA	CASSRQGTGVGTGELFF	TGCGCCAGCAGCCGGCAAGGGACAGGGGTTGGCACCGGGGAGCTGTTTTTT
TRBD1	TRBV6-1	TRBJ1-4	few	CASSDHRGSNEKLFF	TGTGCCAGCAGTGATCACAGGGGGAGTAATGAAAAACTGTTTTTT
NA	TRBV11-2	TRBJ1-2	NA	CASSLSVDGYTF	TGTGCCAGCAGCTTAAGCGTGGATGGCTACACCTTC
TRBD2	TRBV9	TRBJ2-5	NA	CASSAGGTQYF	TGTGCCAGCAGTGCGGGAGGGACCCAGTACTTC
TRBD1	TRBV6-5	TRBJ1-1	NA	CASSYTGQGPTEAFF	TGTGCCAGCAGTTACACGGGACAGGGGCCCACTGAAGCTTTCTTT
NA	TRBV18	TRBJ1-1	NA	CASYPDSDYTEAFF	TGTGCCAGCTATCCAGACAGCGATTACACTGAAGCTTTCTTT
TRBD1	TRBV19	TRBJ1-2	NA	CASSVPGQGLGYTF	TGTGCCAGTAGTGTGCCGGGACAGGGTTTGGGCTACACCTTC
NA	TRBV1	TRBJ1-1	NA	CTSSQDLRGTEAFF	TGCACCAGCAGCCAAGATTTAAGGGGTACTGAAGCTTTCTTT
NA	TRBV6-1	TRBJ1-2	NA	CASSPSTGSDGYTF	TGTGCCAGCAGTCCCTCAACAGGTTCCGATGGCTACACCTTC
TRBD2	TRBV4-1	TRBJ2-1	NA	CASSQEREGGYNEQFF	TGCGCCAGCAGCCAAGAGCGGGAGGGAGGGTACAATGAGCAGTTCTTC
TRBD2	TRBV29-1	TRBJ2-1	NA	CSVEDRRLAGGFHNEQFF	TGCAGCGTTGAAGATAGAAGACTAGCGGGAGGGTTCCACAATGAGCAGTTCTTC
NA	TRBV5-6	TRBJ2-5	NA	CASSGQGGQETQYF	TGTGCCAGCAGCGGGCAGGGGGGCCAAGAGACCCAGTACTTC
TRBD1	TRBV5-6	TRBJ2-1	NA	CASSRTQGVDEQFF	TGTGCCAGCAGCCGCACCCAGGGGGTCGATGAGCAGTTCTTC
TRBD2	TRBV18	TRBJ2-1	NA	CASSPPERGAPYNEQFF	TGTGCCAGCTCACCGCCTGAGCGGGGTGCCCCCTACAATGAGCAGTTCTTC
TRBD1	TRBV19	TRBJ1-4	once	CASSILGTGTNEKLFF	TGTGCCAGTAGTATATTAGGGACAGGGACTAATGAAAAACTGTTTTTT
NA	TRBV7-9	TRBJ1-1	NA	CASSFIGGVEAFF	TGTGCCAGCAGCTTCATTGGCGGGGTTGAAGCTTTCTTT
NA	TRBV30	TRBJ1-2	NA	CAWSPHRDRGSLGGYTF	TGTGCCTGGAGTCCCCACAGGGATCGTGGATCACTGGGGGGCTACACCTTC
TRBD1	TRBV2	TRBJ1-2	NA	CASSRDSVGGYTF	TGTGCCAGCAGTCGGGACAGCGTGGGGGGCTACACCTTC
TRBD1	TRBV6-1	TRBJ2-2	NA	CASSAGTGGSHGELFF	TGTGCCAGCAGTGCCGGGACAGGGGGTTCCCACGGGGAGCTGTTTTTT
TRBD2	TRBV6-5	TRBJ2-5	NA	CASSRSGRAVETQYF	TGTGCCAGCAGTCGTAGCGGGAGGGCCGTCGAGACCCAGTACTTC
TRBD2	TRBV7-3	TRBJ2-7	NA	CASSLTGTSGLYEQYF	TGTGCCAGCAGCTTAACTGGGACTAGCGGCCTGTACGAGCAGTACTTC
NA	TRBV30	TRBJ2-3	NA	CAWISGQFPDTQYF	TGTGCCTGGATTTCTGGACAGTTCCCGGATACGCAGTATTTT
NA	TRBV15	TRBJ2-5	once	CATSLAPRPGGETQYF	TGTGCCACCAGCCTTGCCCCTCGACCTGGCGGGGAGACCCAGTACTTC
TRBD1	TRBV6-5	TRBJ1-2	NA	CASNRAGTGVFGYTF	TGTGCCAGCAATAGGGCCGGGACAGGGGTGTTTGGCTACACCTTC
NA	TRBV9	TRBJ1-5	few	CASSGSSLNQPQHF	TGTGCCAGCAGCGGGTCCAGTCTGAATCAGCCCCAGCATTTT
NA	TRBV5-1	TRBJ2-2	NA	CASSPTGGNTGELFF	TGCGCCAGCAGCCCGACCGGGGGGAACACCGGGGAGCTGTTTTTT
NA	TRBV9	TRBJ1-2	NA	CASSSYGYTF	TGTGCCAGCAGCTCTTATGGCTACACCTTC
NA	TRBV30	TRBJ2-1	NA	CAWSKLVPRTYEQFF	TGTGCCTGGAGTAAACTAGTCCCCCGGACGTATGAGCAGTTCTTC
NA	TRBV18	TRBJ1-2	NA	CASSPPWGGYTF	TGTGCCAGCTCACCCCCTTGGGGCGGCTACACCTTC
NA	TRBV19	TRBJ1-5	NA	CASSIVAQFNQPQHF	TGTGCCAGTAGTATAGTGGCCCAGTTCAATCAGCCCCAGCATTTT
NA	TRBV6-5	TRBJ1-2	NA	CASSWGHGYTF	TGTGCCAGCAGTTGGGGGCACGGCTACACCTTC
TRBD1	TRBV18	TRBJ2-7	NA	CASSQGQGPYEQYF	TGTGCCAGCTCACAGGGACAGGGGCCTTACGAGCAGTACTTC